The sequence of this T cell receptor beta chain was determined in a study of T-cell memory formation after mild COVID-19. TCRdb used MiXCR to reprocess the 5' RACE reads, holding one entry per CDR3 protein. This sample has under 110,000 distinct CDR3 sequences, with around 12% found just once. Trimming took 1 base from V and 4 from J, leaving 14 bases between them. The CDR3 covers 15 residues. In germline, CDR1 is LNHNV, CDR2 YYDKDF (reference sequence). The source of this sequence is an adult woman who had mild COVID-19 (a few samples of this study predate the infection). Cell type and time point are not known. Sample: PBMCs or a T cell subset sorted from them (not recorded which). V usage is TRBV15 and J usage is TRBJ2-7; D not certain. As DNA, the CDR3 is TGTGCCACCAGCAGAGGTAGCCTTAGTGGGTACGAGCAGTACTTC. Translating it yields CATSRGSLSGYEQYF.